The clone carrying this T cell receptor (beta chain) was seen many times. Its antigen is unidentified. The sample belongs to a study of early T cells in non-severe SARS-CoV-2 infection. Study-wide context: The input, bulk RNA from unsorted whole blood, was sequenced, and chains were unpaired. Study-wide results and caveats: Anti-spike CD8 responses were favored in VDJdb matching, and private and CD4 specificities were missed.

Individual cDNA molecules carried attached unique molecular identifiers. TCRdb re-derived calls from the 5' RACE reads in MiXCR, one entry per CDR3 protein. The data hold roughly 69,000 distinct CDR3 sequences, with about 9.4% observed a single time. The CDR3 is 15 amino acids. CDR1 DFQATT and CDR2 SNEGSKA come from the germline V gene (reference sequence). V lost 7 bases to trimming and J lost 0 bases; unmatched junction nucleotides: 7. The chain carries TRBV20-1 and TRBJ2-1, with 9 bases that match TRBD2. The receptor comes from an adult who was a healthcare worker with PCR-confirmed SARS-CoV-2 infection or an uninfected control (not recorded which). The sequencing sample was made of whole blood. In nucleotides, the CDR3 is TGCAGTGGTTTGGGACTAGCCTACTCCTACAATGAGCAGTTCTTC. This sequence encodes CSGLGLAYSYNEQFF.